Included here is one T cell receptor (beta chain) sequence, with context. Its antigen is still unknown. The data originate from a study of T cell repertoires in cytomegalovirus infection. Study-wide background: TCR beta signatures that were public indicated CMV infection and matching HLA type.

Whole-study findings and limits: CMV-specific HLA-C-restricted TCR beta clonotypes dominated the ex vivo response. Frequencies of public TCR beta families were cumulated, and this identified carriers of CMV plus the relevant HLA.

TCRdb processed the reads anew with MiXCR; each CDR3 protein has one entry. This sample has about 150,000 distinct CDR3 sequences, with around a quarter found just once. Germline V gives CDR1 SQVTM, CDR2 ANQGSEA. V lost 5 bases and J lost 4, with 7 bases in between. The CDR3 contains 11 residues. The chain carries TRBV29-1 and TRBJ2-3, with D uncertain. This clonotype was obtained from a human donor in good health (CMV status not recorded). Some clones in this sample may be carry-over from other donors' samples. Sequenced input: PBMCs. The CDR3 coding sequence is TGCAGCGTTCGGTGGTCAGATACGCAGTATTTT. It yields the protein CSVRWSDTQYF.